The 19 T cell receptor beta chains given below trace back to one sample, sequenced in a study of CD8+ T cells in alopecia areata. In each case, RNA was isolated and then reverse transcribed into cDNA as the sequencing template. TCRdb keeps only in-frame clones here, not all; method: immunoSEQ multiplex PCR. Singletons are absent from the sample, which has around 300,000 clones. Sorting of pooled cutaneous lymph node cells was based on CD4, CD8alpha, NKG2D, NKG2ACE and other markers. The sample consisted of CD4+ T cells sorted from a lymph node. Every receptor here comes from a C3H/HeJ mouse with alopecia areata. The strain's MHC type: H2-k.

Concerning this clone itself: The gene names given are mouse names. The missing CDR3 end, 4 residues past where the read stops, is filled in from the germline J gene. The rearrangement uses TRBV1 and TRBJ2-3; 11 positions agree with TRBD1. Trimming cost V 4 bases and J 3 bases; bases outside gene matches: 6. This CDR3 contains 16 residues. Germline V CDR1 and CDR2: NSQYPW, LRSPGD (reference sequence). The CDR3 loop is CTCSVRGQGAAETLYF. The sequenced part of the CDR3 DNA is TGCACCTGCAGTGTAAGAGGACAGGGGGCCGCAGAA.

Concerning this clone itself: Gene labels here are mouse ones. The read gets to within 4 residues of the CDR3 end, and the germline J gene fills in the rest. The chain links TRBV5 to TRBJ1-1; tentatively, D is TRBD1 (6 bases). V was cut by 0 bases and J by 0 bases, with 11 bases left in between. The CDR3 is made up of 16 amino acids. The germline CDR1 and CDR2 sequences are LGHNA and YNLKQL (reference sequence). The chain's CDR3 is CASSQDWDNANTEVFF. Incomplete CDR3 DNA: TGTGCCAGCAGCCAAGATTGGGACAATGCAAACACA.

This clone was picked up a small number of times. Mouse gene names apply. The DNA ends 4 residues before the CDR3 does, and the rest of the CDR3 is filled in from the germline J gene. The rearrangement joins TRBV1 to TRBJ1-1; D not certain. CDR1 is NSQYPW, CDR2 LRSPGD, per germline (reference sequence). V was clipped by 0 bases and J by 4 bases, with 12 bases between them. This CDR3 has 15 amino acids. CDR3 DNA (partial): TGCACCTGCAGTGCAGATCGTGGGTCAGCCACA. Translation gives CTCSADRGSAT. The entire CDR3 protein is CTCSADRGSATEVFF.

This clone was found a few times. Germline and genes here are mouse. With the read ending 4 residues before the CDR3 end, the germline J gene is used to fill in that end. The rearrangement links TRBV13-2 to TRBJ2-5; 9 bases are shared with TRBD1. The CDR3 length is 15 residues. Germline V gives CDR1 NNHNN, CDR2 SYGAGS (reference sequence). J gave up 1 base and V 5 bases, and 5 bases lay outside the gene matches. CDR3 DNA, as far as it was read: TGTGCCAGCGGAGACAGGGGGAGAGACCAAGAC. Its translation: CASGDRGRDQD. The entire CDR3 is CASGDRGRDQDTQYF.

As regards this clone: Genes here carry mouse names. The CDR3 is cut off 4 residues early in the read; its end comes from the germline J gene. The chain is built from TRBV1 and TRBJ2-4; 7 positions agree with TRBD2. Germline V gene data show CDR1 as NSQYPW and CDR2 as LRSPGD (reference sequence). V was clipped by 1 base and J by 1 base; unmatched bases: 5. The CDR3 extends over 16 amino acids. The CDR3: CTCSAALGVGQNTLYF. Incomplete CDR3 DNA: TGCACCTGCAGTGCAGCCCTGGGGGTGGGTCAAAAC. The full variable domain, with the rest looked up from reference TRBV1 and TRBJ2-4, is VTLLEQNPRWRLVPRGQAVNLRCILKNSQYPWMSWYQQDLQKQLQWLFTLRSPGDKEVKSLPGADYLATRVTDTELRLQVANMSQGRTLYCTCSAALGVGQNTLYFGAGTRLSVL.

This clone was counted ten times or more. The gene names here belong to mouse. The missing CDR3 end, 4 residues past where the read stops, is filled in from the germline J gene. The chain has TRBV1 and TRBJ2-1; 7 nucleotides line up with TRBD2. With 0 bases clipped from V and 3 bases from J, the junction kept 2 bases outside the gene matches. The CDR3 is made up of 15 amino acids. The germline gives CDR1 NSQYPW, CDR2 LRSPGD (reference sequence). CDR3 DNA, as far as it was read: TGCACCTGCAGTGCAGATCTGGGGGTCTATGCT. It encodes CTCSADLGVYA. The whole CDR3 sequence is CTCSADLGVYAEQFF.

This clone was observed a few times. Genes here carry mouse names. Coverage ceases 4 residues before the CDR3 finishes, and the germline J gene fills in the end. Within the sample, other DNA sequences also encode this same CDR3. V is TRBV1 and J is TRBJ2-3; the match to TRBD2 covers 9 bases. Germline V lookup: CDR1 NSQYPW, CDR2 LRSPGD (reference sequence). The CDR3 sequence is 17 residues long. The trim removed 0 bases at V and 0 bases at J, leaving 4 bases unmatched. The CDR3 region is CTCSADLLGGSAETLYF. The sequenced CDR3 bases are TGCACCTGCAGTGCAGATCTCCTGGGGGGGAGTGCAGAA. Full variable domain (outside the CDR3, taken from reference TRBV1 and TRBJ2-3): VTLLEQNPRWRLVPRGQAVNLRCILKNSQYPWMSWYQQDLQKQLQWLFTLRSPGDKEVKSLPGADYLATRVTDTELRLQVANMSQGRTLYCTCSADLLGGSAETLYFGSGTRLTVL.

Comment on this clone: The genes and germline here are from mouse. The CDR3 extends 4 residues past the end of the read, so its final part is completed from the germline J gene. The sample holds other DNA sequences that translate to the same CDR3. V and J are TRBV13-3 and TRBJ2-5; possibly TRBD1 for D (6 bases). This CDR3 contains 13 residues. CDR1 NNHDY and CDR2 SYVADS come from the germline V gene. The CDR3 sequence: CASSDHREDTQYF. The sequenced CDR3 bases are TGTGCCAGCAGTGATCACAGGGAGGAC. Filled out from reference TRBV13-3 and TRBJ2-5, the complete variable domain reads EAAVTQSPRSKVAVTGGKVTLSCHQTNNHDYMYWYRQDTGHGLRLIHYSYVADSTEKGDIPDGYKASRPSQENFSLILELASLSQTAVYFCASSDHREDTQYFGPGTRLLVL.

Concerning this clone itself: Germline and genes here are mouse. The read stops 3 residues short of the end of the CDR3; the missing end is completed from the germline J gene. Other DNA sequences in this specimen translate into the identical CDR3. This chain joins TRBV1 and TRBJ1-6; D may be TRBD1 (5 bases). TRBJ1-6 has ORF status, its function being uncertain. The CDR3 has 14 amino acids. Germline loops: CDR1 NSQYPW, CDR2 LRSPGD (reference sequence). Trimming left V 3 bases short and J 4 bases short, with 7 bases between. CDR3 region: CTCSADTYNSPLYF. The covered CDR3 bases are TGCACCTGCAGTGCGGACACATATAATTCGCCC.

This clone appeared a few times. All gene names here are mouse names. The read ends 4 residues before the CDR3 terminus; that terminus is restored from the germline J gene. Other DNA sequences in this sample translate to the same CDR3. The V call is TRBV13-2, the J call TRBJ2-3; D may be TRBD1 (6 bases). Between the trimmed V and J ends, which lost 3 bases and 3 bases, there was a span of 8 bases. The CDR3 has 13 residues. Per the germline V gene, CDR1 is NNHNN and CDR2 is SYGAGS (reference sequence). CDR3: CASGGGTAETLYF. CDR3 DNA, as far as it was read: TGTGCCAGCGGTGGAGGGACAGCAGAA.

In its sample, this clone was seen a few times. Germline and genes here are mouse. The CDR3 end falls 4 residues outside the read, so it is completed with the germline J gene. J is TRBJ2-7 and V is TRBV13-1; tentatively, D is TRBD2 (6 bases). The germline CDR1 and CDR2 sequences are NSHNY and SYGAGN. The CDR3 runs to 15 residues. The DNA read from the CDR3 is TGTGCCAGCAGTGATCAGCCTGGGGCCGCATAT. Translating gives CASSDQPGAAY. The full-length CDR3 reads as CASSDQPGAAYEQYF.

Worth noting for this clone: Any gene name here is a mouse gene name. The read stops 4 residues short of the end of the CDR3; the missing end is completed from the germline J gene. The V gene is TRBV1, the J gene TRBJ2-3; 8 bases map to TRBD2. Germline CDR1 reads NSQYPW; CDR2 reads LRSPGD (reference sequence). V trimming: 3 bases; J trimming: 3 bases; junction bases outside the gene matches: 11. This CDR3 spans 17 amino acids. Partial CDR3 DNA: TGCACCTGCAGTGCCGTGGGGGGGGCGCGTTGGGCAGAA. Translating it yields CTCSAVGGARWAE. The full CDR3 protein is CTCSAVGGARWAETLYF.

This clone occurred a few times. Mouse germline and gene names are used. The CDR3 end lies 4 residues beyond the end of the read and is filled in from the germline J gene. The chain carries TRBV13-1 and TRBJ1-2, with 8 positions matching TRBD1. V was clipped by 2 bases and J by 4 bases; unmatched bases: 7. CDR1 is NSHNY, CDR2 SYGAGN, per germline. The CDR3 extends over 15 amino acids. CDR3 in amino acids: CASSEVRGQGSDYTF. CDR3 bases read: TGTGCCAGCAGTGAAGTCAGGGGGCAGGGCTCC.

A remark on this clone: The genes are named according to mouse. The CDR3 end is not reached by the read, which stops 4 residues before it; the germline J gene fills it in. The chain carries TRBV13-1 and TRBJ2-5, with TRBD2 identical over 8 bases. Germline-derived CDR1 and CDR2 are NSHNY and SYGAGN. The CDR3 runs 15 residues. The V segment lost 5 bases and the J segment 3 bases; nucleotides outside the gene matches: 8. CDR3 protein: CASSLDWGPQDTQYF. The CDR3 bases that were read are TGTGCCAGCAGCCTCGACTGGGGCCCTCAAGAC.

This clone was picked up a small number of times. Mouse germline and gene names are used. Incomplete CDR3 DNA: TGTGCCAGCAGTCGGACTGGGGTTGCT. Translation: CASSRTGVA. The full CDR3 sequence reads CASSRTGVAEQFF. V is TRBV19 and J is TRBJ2-1, with 9 bases matching TRBD2. The DNA ends 4 residues before the CDR3 does, and the rest of the CDR3 is filled in from the germline J gene. The germline gives CDR1 FNHDT, CDR2 SITEND (reference sequence). The junction had 2 bases not matched to a gene; V was cut back by 4 bases and J by 6 bases. CDR3 length: 13 amino acids.

Concerning this clone itself: Gene names are the mouse ones. The DNA ends 4 residues before the CDR3 does, and the rest of the CDR3 is filled in from the germline J gene. The chain uses TRBV19 and TRBJ2-3; perhaps TRBD1 as D (6 bases). The CDR3 covers 13 residues. In germline, CDR1 is FNHDT, CDR2 SITEND (reference sequence). V lost 6 bases and J lost 1, with 9 bases in between. The CDR3 sequence: CASTPGGAETLYF. The DNA read from the CDR3 is TGTGCCAGCACCCCAGGGGGTGCAGAA.

In the case of this clone: All gene names here are mouse names. The read gets to within 4 residues of the CDR3 end, and the germline J gene fills in the rest. The rearrangement joins TRBV13-1 to TRBJ2-2, with D possibly matching TRBD2 (7 bases). This CDR3 is 16 amino acids long. Looked up from germline, CDR1 is NSHNY and CDR2 is SYGAGN. V was clipped by 4 bases and J by 4 bases, with 17 bases between them. This CDR3 reads CASSPEGGRSTGQLYF. The part of the CDR3 DNA that was read is TGTGCCAGCAGTCCCGAAGGGGGGCGCAGCACCGGG.

This clone was observed a few times. Germline and genes: mouse. The CDR3 end is not reached by the read, which stops 4 residues before it; the germline J gene fills it in. The chain couples TRBV13-1 to TRBJ2-3; unclear D gene. This CDR3 has 13 residues. Trimming pared 2 bases from V and 3 bases from J, leaving 7 bases between. Germline CDR1 is NSHNY and CDR2 is SYGAGN. The part of the CDR3 DNA that was read is TGTGCCAGCAGTGAACAGAAAGCAGAA. This encodes CASSEQKAE. The CDR3 reads in full as CASSEQKAETLYF.

This clone was seen a handful of times. Gene names and germline refer to mouse. The CDR3 goes on 4 residues after the read ends, and that part is filled in from the germline J gene. V is TRBV5 and J is TRBJ2-2, with TRBD1 matching over 8 bases. J gave up 2 bases and V 4 bases, and 6 bases lay outside the gene matches. This CDR3 is 16 amino acids long. Germline assignment: CDR1 LGHNA and CDR2 YNLKQL (reference sequence). Here the CDR3 reads CASSPRRTGNTGQLYF. Partial CDR3 DNA: TGTGCCAGCAGCCCCCGGCGGACAGGGAACACCGGG.